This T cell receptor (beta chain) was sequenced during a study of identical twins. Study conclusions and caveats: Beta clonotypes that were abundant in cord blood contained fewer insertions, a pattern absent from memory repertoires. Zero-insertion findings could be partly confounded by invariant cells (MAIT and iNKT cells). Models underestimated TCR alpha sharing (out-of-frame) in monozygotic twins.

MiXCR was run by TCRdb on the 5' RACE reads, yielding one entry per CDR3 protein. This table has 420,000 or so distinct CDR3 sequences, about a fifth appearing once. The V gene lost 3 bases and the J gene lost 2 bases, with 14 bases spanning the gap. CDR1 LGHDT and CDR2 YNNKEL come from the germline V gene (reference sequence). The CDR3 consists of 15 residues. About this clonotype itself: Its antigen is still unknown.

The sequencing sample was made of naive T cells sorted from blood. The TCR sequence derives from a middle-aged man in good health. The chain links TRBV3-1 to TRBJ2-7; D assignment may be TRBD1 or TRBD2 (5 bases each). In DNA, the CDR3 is TGTGCCAGCAGCCACAGGGACGTAAGAACCTACGAGCAGTACTTC. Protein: CASSHRDVRTYEQYF.